One sample yielded the 24 T cell receptor beta chains listed below, sequenced in a study of monozygotic twins with inflammatory bowel disease. TCRdb reprocessed the 5' RACE reads, keeping one entry per CDR3 protein, no DNA. The sample totals approximately 340,000 distinct CDR3 sequences. Input material: blood. These receptors all stem from a human donor with ulcerative colitis or Crohn's disease, or a healthy co-twin of an affected twin (not recorded which).

The CDR3 loop is CASRGGTGNNQPQHF. The chain carries TRBV2 and TRBJ1-5; checking the TCRdb D call of TRBD1 is not possible without DNA. The germline V gene encodes CDR1 SNHLY and CDR2 FYNNEI. The CDR3 consists of 15 residues.

This chain connects TRBV10-1 to TRBJ2-1. The CDR3 spans 15 residues. The V gene's germline CDR1 is WNHNN and CDR2 SYGVQD (reference sequence). CDR3 region: CASSEGTSAYNEQFF.

The V call is TRBV5-6, the J call TRBJ1-2. This CDR3 comprises 15 residues. Germline V gives CDR1 SGHDT, CDR2 YYEEEE. CDR3 sequence reads: CASSLGDRGSYGYTF.

The rearrangement links TRBV20-1 to TRBJ2-7; the TCRdb call, TRBD1, lacks DNA for checking. CDR1 DFQATT and CDR2 SNEGSKA come from the germline V gene (reference sequence). This CDR3 is built from 11 residues. This chain's CDR3 is CSADREHEQYF.

V usage is TRBV9 and J usage is TRBJ1-1. Germline assignment: CDR1 SGDLS and CDR2 YYNGEE. This CDR3 is 14 amino acids long. Here the CDR3 reads CASSVVGRNTEAFF.

The rearrangement uses TRBV4-1 and TRBJ1-2. From germline, CDR1 is MGHRA and CDR2 YSYEKL. The length of the CDR3 is 14 residues. The CDR3 reads CASSQDRTNYGYTF.

V is TRBV2 and J is TRBJ2-2; no DNA is available, so the TRBD1 call from TCRdb remains unchecked. The CDR3 contains 15 residues. Per the germline V gene, CDR1 is SNHLY and CDR2 is FYNNEI. CDR3 sequence reads: CASSEDRGITGELFF.

The J gene is TRBJ2-5, the V gene TRBV7-9; without DNA, the TCRdb call of TRBD2 cannot be checked. There are 14 residues in the CDR3. Germline loops: CDR1 SEHNR, CDR2 FQNEAQ (reference sequence). CDR3 loop: CASKLAGTGETRYF.

The V gene is TRBV29-1, the J gene TRBJ2-3. Per the germline V gene, CDR1 is SQVTM and CDR2 is ANQGSEA. The CDR3 is 13 amino acids. The CDR3 reads CSSRWSVTDTQYF.

The rearrangement uses TRBV6-1 and TRBJ2-3; TCRdb designates TRBD1, a call that cannot be tested without DNA. This CDR3 comprises 16 residues. The germline gives CDR1 MNHNS, CDR2 SASEGT. The CDR3 loop is CASSDPQSGGTDTQYF.

This rearrangement joins TRBV4-1 to TRBJ2-3. The CDR3 length is 14 residues. The germline V gene has CDR1 MGHRA and CDR2 YSYEKL. The chain's CDR3 is CASSQVTFTDTQYF.

V is TRBV18 and J is TRBJ2-1; without DNA, the TCRdb call of TRBD1 cannot be checked. The germline V gene encodes CDR1 KGHSH and CDR2 LQKENI. The length of the CDR3 is 16 residues. CDR3 sequence: CASSPGNRGGRDEQFF.

This sequence joins TRBV5-1 and TRBJ2-1. The CDR3 has 15 residues. Germline V gene sequence: CDR1 SGHRS, CDR2 YFSETQ. This CDR3 reads CASSLSGDSYNEQFF.

This sequence joins TRBV28 and TRBJ1-3; TCRdb lists TRBD1, though no DNA is available to test this call. The germline V gene has CDR1 MDHEN and CDR2 SYDVKM. The CDR3 sequence is 11 residues long. The CDR3 protein is CASSRGWTAYF. Full variable domain (rest looked up from reference TRBV28 and TRBJ1-3): DVKVTQSSRYLVKRTGEKVFLECVQDMDHENMFWYRQDPGLGLRLIYFSYDVKMKEKGDIPEGYSVSREKKERFSLILESASTNQTSMYLCASSRGWTAYFGEGSWLTVV.

This chain links TRBV7-2 with TRBJ2-5; TCRdb lists TRBD1, though no DNA is available to test this call. CDR1 SGHTA and CDR2 FQGNSA come from the germline V gene. The CDR3 is made up of 15 amino acids. The CDR3 is CASSLSGGEMETQYF.

V is TRBV27 and J is TRBJ2-7; TCRdb gives TRBD1 as the D gene, but with no DNA this cannot be confirmed. The germline V gene encodes CDR1 MNHEY and CDR2 SMNVEV (reference sequence). The CDR3 runs to 13 residues. The CDR3 loop is CASSGTTTYEQYF.

The CDR3 sequence is CASSLQWGQPYEQYF. The V gene is TRBV7-9, the J gene TRBJ2-7. There are 15 residues in the CDR3. CDR1 is SEHNR and CDR2 is FQNEAQ in the germline V gene (reference sequence).

The chain combines TRBV4-3 with TRBJ2-7. The CDR3 runs 16 residues. The germline V gene has CDR1 LGHNA and CDR2 YSLEER. The CDR3 protein is CASSQDFGTGLYEQYF.

J is TRBJ2-1 and V is TRBV5-1; without DNA, the TCRdb call of TRBD2 cannot be checked. The CDR3 covers 16 residues. From germline, CDR1 is SGHRS and CDR2 YFSETQ. CDR3: CASSSQLAGVYGEQFF.

The rearrangement links TRBV30 to TRBJ1-1; the TRBD1 assignment by TCRdb is unverifiable without DNA. Germline assignment: CDR1 GTSNPN and CDR2 SVGIG (reference sequence). This CDR3 region has 11 residues. The CDR3 sequence: CAWSWDLGAFF.

The chain couples TRBV2 to TRBJ1-5. The CDR3 loop spans 15 amino acids. Germline CDR1 reads SNHLY; CDR2 reads FYNNEI. This CDR3 reads CASSVGGGSNQPQHF.

This rearrangement joins TRBV28 to TRBJ2-1; there is no DNA to check the TCRdb D call of TRBD1. This CDR3 is built from 15 residues. Germline CDR1 is MDHEN and CDR2 is SYDVKM. CDR3: CASSFVQGRSNEQFF.

The rearrangement joins TRBV20-1 to TRBJ2-5; TCRdb's D call, TRBD1, is unchecked because there is no DNA. From germline, CDR1 is DFQATT and CDR2 SNEGSKA (reference sequence). The CDR3 length is 13 residues. This CDR3 is CSAPRQGPGTQYF.

V usage is TRBV20-1 and J usage is TRBJ2-7; TCRdb reports TRBD1, a call that lacks DNA to check it against. This CDR3 contains 13 residues. Germline V gives CDR1 DFQATT, CDR2 SNEGSKA (reference sequence). CDR3: CSAALQGRYEQYF.